These 27 T cell receptor beta chains were all obtained from the same sample, sequenced in a study of CD8+ T cells in alopecia areata. RNA extraction and reverse transcription yielded cDNA as sequencing template. Libraries were prepared by immunoSEQ multiplex PCR; TCRdb keeps only in-frame clonotypes and omits some of them. Here the sample spans 150,000 to 200,000 clones, around three fifths being singletons. Treatment of the sample: oral pan-JAK inhibitor, 5-10 mg twice daily. Sample: CD8+ T cells sorted from blood, taken at week 24, from a patient treated with tofacitinib. These receptor sequences come from a human donor with alopecia areata.

In its sample, this clone was seen once. The chain joins TRBV2 to TRBJ2-3; no clear D gene. Germline V gene data show CDR1 as SNHLY and CDR2 as FYNNEI. Trimming shortened V by 8 bases and J by 4 bases, and 10 bases separated the two germline ends. The CDR3 runs 12 residues. The DNA of the CDR3 is TGTGCCAGCGGGCCCCCCTCAGATACGCAGTATTTT. Translating it yields CASGPPSDTQYF.

Only a few counts were recorded for this clone. In DNA, the CDR3 is TGTGCCAGCTCACCTATGGACAGGGAAGGAACCACAGATACGCAGTATTTT. It specifies CASSPMDREGTTDTQYF. This chain connects TRBV18 to TRBJ2-3, with TRBD1 matching 8 bases. Germline-derived CDR1 and CDR2 are KGHSH and LQKENI. J lost 2 bases, V lost 3 bases, and 10 bases had no gene match. The CDR3 loop spans 17 amino acids. The complete variable domain, with remaining parts taken from reference TRBV18 and TRBJ2-3, reads NAGVMQNPRHLVRRRGQEARLRCSPMKGHSHVYWYRQLPEEGLKFMVYLQKENIIDESGMPKERFSAEFPKEGPSILRIQQVVRGDSAAYFCASSPMDREGTTDTQYFGPGTRLTVL.

The chain links TRBV7-2 to TRBJ2-3; D is possibly TRBD1 (5 bases). Germline CDR1 and CDR2: SGHTA and FQGNSA. The CDR3 extends over 16 amino acids. V dropped 3 bases and J dropped 2 bases, with 15 bases sitting between them. The CDR3 protein is CASSFPRQTATDTQYF. CDR3 bases: TGTGCCAGCAGCTTTCCACGACAGACCGCCACAGATACGCAGTATTTT.

This sequence joins TRBV7-9 and TRBJ2-1; 11 bases map to TRBD2. The V segment lost 3 bases and the J segment 5 bases; nucleotides outside the gene matches: 3. Germline lookup yields CDR1 SEHNR and CDR2 FQNEAQ (reference sequence). The CDR3 runs 15 residues. The CDR3 reads CASSLGLAENNEQFF. The CDR3 DNA sequence: TGTGCCAGCAGCTTGGGACTAGCGGAAAACAATGAGCAGTTCTTC. Supplemented by reference TRBV7-9 and TRBJ2-1, the full variable domain reads DTGVSQNPRHKITKRGQNVTFRCDPISEHNRLYWYRQTLGQGPEFLTYFQNEAQLEKSRLLSDRFSAERPKGSFSTLEIQRTEQGDSAMYLCASSLGLAENNEQFFGPGTRLTVL.

V is TRBV27 and J is TRBJ1-5; unclear D gene. Germline CDR1 and CDR2: MNHEY and SMNVEV (reference sequence). V gave up 6 bases and J gave up 2 bases, with 8 bases separating them. The CDR3 totals 13 residues. The CDR3 sequence: CASSPWGNQPQHF. The CDR3 nucleotides are TGTGCCAGCAGCCCGTGGGGCAATCAGCCCCAGCATTTT.

This clone was observed a few times. This chain joins TRBV5-1 and TRBJ1-2, with 9 bases that match TRBD1. Germline trimming cut 2 bases from V and 3 bases from J; bases unmatched to any gene: 8. The CDR3 loop spans 16 amino acids. CDR1 and CDR2 from the germline V gene are SGHRS and YFSETQ. CDR3 residues: CASSFPRQGEHYGYTF. DNA of the CDR3: TGCGCCAGCAGCTTTCCGAGACAGGGGGAACACTATGGCTACACCTTC.

A single count supports this clone. The chain joins TRBV25-1 to TRBJ2-3; TRBD2 agrees at 7 bases. Looked up from germline, CDR1 is MGHDK and CDR2 is SYGVNS. CDR3 size: 15 residues. J lost 2 bases, V lost 4 bases, and 6 bases had no gene match. CDR3 sequence: CASSVSGVYTDTQYF. CDR3 coding DNA: TGTGCCAGCAGTGTGAGCGGGGTTTACACAGATACGCAGTATTTT.

This clone occurred many times. Other DNA sequences of this sample code for an identical CDR3. The chain joins TRBV30 to TRBJ1-5; D ambiguous. The CDR3 has 13 amino acids. Germline-derived CDR1 and CDR2 are GTSNPN and SVGIG (reference sequence). The V end was cut by 0 bases, the J end by 0 bases, with 3 bases between. As DNA, the CDR3 is TGTGCCTGGAGTGTAGGTAGCAATCAGCCCCAGCATTTT. Encoded protein: CAWSVGSNQPQHF.

The V and J genes are TRBV9 and TRBJ1-1; no definite D call. CDR3 length equals 13 residues. V was pared by 0 bases and J by 10 bases, with 13 bases between. Germline values: CDR1 SGDLS, CDR2 YYNGEE. The CDR3 protein is CASSVALGSGAFF. The CDR3 nucleotides are TGTGCCAGCAGCGTAGCTTTGGGGAGTGGAGCTTTCTTT.

The V call is TRBV10-3, the J call TRBJ2-5; D possibly matches TRBD1 or TRBD2 (7 bases each). CDR3 size: 14 residues. The germline V and J ends were trimmed by 2 bases and 2 bases, with 9 bases remaining between them. Germline lookup yields CDR1 ENHRY and CDR2 SYGVKD. CDR3 residues: CAISEQGGQETQYF. The CDR3 nucleotides are TGTGCCATCAGTGAGCAGGGGGGGCAAGAGACCCAGTACTTC.

This chain connects TRBV29-1 to TRBJ1-2, with 8 nucleotides matching TRBD1. Germline V gene data show CDR1 as SQVTM and CDR2 as ANQGSEA. J lost 3 bases, V lost 6 bases, and 6 bases had no gene match. The CDR3 sequence is 13 residues long. The CDR3 DNA follows: TGCAGCGTGGACAGGGAGGCTGACTATGGCTACACCTTC. Translation: CSVDREADYGYTF.

This clone was found a few times. This chain connects TRBV2 to TRBJ1-1; a possible D gene is TRBD1 (5 bases). Trimming stripped 6 bases from V and 1 base from J, with 9 bases between. The length of the CDR3 is 13 residues. Germline CDR1 reads SNHLY; CDR2 reads FYNNEI. As DNA, the CDR3 is TGTGCCAGCAGCCCTGGACAGAACACTGAAGCTTTCTTT. The encoded protein is CASSPGQNTEAFF.

This clone was observed a few times. The chain has TRBV15 and TRBJ1-3, with D hard to call. Trimming shortened V by 3 bases and J by 7 bases, and 7 bases separated the two germline ends. This CDR3 contains 12 residues. Germline V CDR1 and CDR2: LNHNV, YYDKDF (reference sequence). In DNA form, the CDR3 reads TGTGCCACCAGCAGCGTCGAGAACACCATATATTTT. Translating it yields CATSSVENTIYF.

Worth noting for this clone: Other nucleotide sequences in the sample specify the same CDR3. CDR3 bases: TGTGCCAGCAGCTTGGAAACGGGAATGGGCAACGTCCTGACTTTC. Protein sequence: CASSLETGMGNVLTF. The rearrangement links TRBV5-6 to TRBJ2-6, with D perhaps matching TRBD2 (5 bases). The CDR3 has 15 residues. From germline, CDR1 is SGHDT and CDR2 YYEEEE. V shed 0 bases and J shed 9 bases, with 13 bases lying between them. Based on the CDR3 plus reference TRBV5-6 and TRBJ2-6, the full variable domain is DAGVTQSPTHLIKTRGQQVTLRCSPKSGHDTVSWYQQALGQGPQFIFQYYEEEERQRGNFPDRFSGHQFPNYSSELNVNALLLGDSALYLCASSLETGMGNVLTFGAGSRLTVL.

This clone turned up a few times. V and J are TRBV29-1 and TRBJ2-3, with D maybe TRBD2 (5 bases). CDR1 and CDR2 from the germline V gene are SQVTM and ANQGSEA. This CDR3 has 14 residues. Trimming left V 4 bases short and J 0 bases short, with 11 bases between. DNA of the CDR3: TGCAGCGTTGGGCGGGTTCAAAGCACAGATACGCAGTATTTT. It translates to CSVGRVQSTDTQYF.

V is TRBV12-5 and J is TRBJ2-1; 7 bases are a match to TRBD1. CDR3 length: 13 residues. In germline, CDR1 is LGHNT, CDR2 FRNRAP. J lost 4 bases, V lost 6 bases, and 3 bases had no gene match. The CDR3 sequence is CASGGDRYNEQFF. In nucleotides, the CDR3 is TGTGCTAGTGGCGGGGACAGATACAATGAGCAGTTCTTC.

V and J are TRBV27 and TRBJ1-2; a weak D match, TRBD1 (5 bases). V lost 5 bases and J 0 bases, leaving 13 bases between the germline ends. Germline CDR1 reads MNHEY; CDR2 reads SMNVEV (reference sequence). This CDR3 spans 15 amino acids. CDR3 protein: CASSPSQGTNYGYTF. CDR3 DNA: TGTGCCAGCAGTCCCTCCCAGGGTACTAACTATGGCTACACCTTC.

This clone was found many times. This sample includes further DNA sequences coding for the same CDR3. The rearrangement links TRBV7-8 to TRBJ2-3; no clear D gene. This CDR3 spans 12 amino acids. V lost 1 base to trimming and J lost 3 bases, with 2 bases between them. Germline values: CDR1 SGHVS, CDR2 FQNEAQ. CDR3: CASSLGTDTQYF. The CDR3, as DNA: TGTGCCAGCAGCTTAGGGACAGATACGCAGTATTTT.

The chain links TRBV5-1 to TRBJ2-1; 9 bases match TRBD2. The CDR3 runs 15 residues. After removal of 0 bases from V and 4 bases from J, the junction contained 2 bases not matched to a gene. CDR1 is SGHRS, CDR2 YFSETQ, per germline. CDR3 sequence (DNA): TGCGCCAGCAGCTTGGATAGCGGGGGATACAATGAGCAGTTCTTC. The encoded protein is CASSLDSGGYNEQFF.

The rearrangement joins TRBV29-1 to TRBJ2-7, with TRBD2 as a possible D gene (5 bases). The CDR3 totals 11 residues. Looked up from germline, CDR1 is SQVTM and CDR2 is ANQGSEA. The V end lost 5 bases, the J end lost 6 bases, and 11 bases lay between the germline ends. In nucleotides, the CDR3 is TGCAGCGTTCCCGGGGTCAGCGAGCAGTACTTC. It codes for CSVPGVSEQYF.

This clone was counted a few times. In DNA, the CDR3 is TGTGCCAGCAGCCAGCGACAGGGCCCGAACACCGGGGAGCTGTTTTTT. Amino acid sequence: CASSQRQGPNTGELFF. This chain uses TRBV13 with TRBJ2-2, with 7 bases lining up with TRBD1. The CDR3 sequence is 16 residues long. The ends lost 5 bases at V and 0 bases at J; junction bases unmatched: 6. The germline V gene encodes CDR1 PRHDT and CDR2 FYEKMQ (reference sequence).

The chain links TRBV29-1 to TRBJ2-7, with D unresolved. V lost 2 bases to trimming and J lost 3 bases, with 11 bases between them. Germline values: CDR1 SQVTM, CDR2 ANQGSEA. There are 13 residues in the CDR3. CDR3 sequence: CSVEIQGFYEQYF. The CDR3 DNA reads TGCAGCGTTGAAATCCAAGGCTTCTACGAGCAGTACTTC.

The chain uses TRBV29-1 and TRBJ2-5, with D possibly being TRBD1 or TRBD2 (5 bases each). Deletions cut 7 bases from V and 4 bases from J, with 22 bases between. The germline gives CDR1 SQVTM, CDR2 ANQGSEA. The CDR3 loop spans 15 amino acids. In DNA form, the CDR3 reads TGCAGCGCAGGAAGCCCCCGGGGCCCTATAGAGACCCAGTACTTC. It translates to CSAGSPRGPIETQYF.

This clone was counted a few times. In DNA, the CDR3 is TGTGCCAGCAGCTCTCCGGTTGCCCCCCGTGGGGGGGGCTACAATGAGCAGTTCTTC. It specifies CASSSPVAPRGGGYNEQFF. The chain has TRBV7-9 and TRBJ2-1; TRBD2 agrees at 7 bases. Germline values: CDR1 SEHNR, CDR2 FQNEAQ (reference sequence). The CDR3 consists of 19 residues. V was pared by 4 bases and J by 3 bases, with 18 bases of the junction left unmatched. Looking up the rest from reference TRBV7-9 and TRBJ2-1 gives the full variable domain: DTGVSQNPRHKITKRGQNVTFRCDPISEHNRLYWYRQTLGQGPEFLTYFQNEAQLEKSRLLSDRFSAERPKGSFSTLEIQRTEQGDSAMYLCASSSPVAPRGGGYNEQFFGPGTRLTVL.

The rearrangement uses TRBV5-1 and TRBJ2-5; D call uncertain. V was shortened by 2 bases and J by 0 bases, with 11 bases between the two germline ends. Germline-derived CDR1 and CDR2 are SGHRS and YFSETQ. The CDR3 totals 15 residues. CDR3 amino acids: CASSFRPNNQETQYF. CDR3 nucleotides: TGCGCCAGCAGCTTTAGACCAAACAACCAAGAGACCCAGTACTTC.

The J gene is TRBJ1-5, the V gene TRBV30, with no clear D. The germline V gene encodes CDR1 GTSNPN and CDR2 SVGIG (reference sequence). The CDR3 is 12 amino acids. V was clipped by 4 bases and J by 2 bases, with 6 bases between them. The chain's CDR3 is CAWNLRNQPQHF. CDR3 nucleotide sequence: TGTGCCTGGAATTTACGCAATCAGCCCCAGCATTTT.

The chain links TRBV13 to TRBJ2-4, with TRBD2 identical over 8 bases. The CDR3 loop spans 16 amino acids. Trimming cost V 5 bases and J 0 bases; bases outside gene matches: 6. Germline CDR1 PRHDT, CDR2 FYEKMQ (reference sequence). In nucleotides, the CDR3 is TGTGCCAGCAGCGAGAGCGGGGGTTTAGCCAAAAACATTCAGTACTTC. Amino acids: CASSESGGLAKNIQYF.